This TCR beta chain derives from a study of post-analysis software for immune sequencing data. Notes on the study in general: There was significantly lower normalized Chao1 diversity in multiple sclerosis patients than in controls. Batch-mates among the samples co-clustered strongly by F measure. Among 5 or 6 TRBV segments more frequent in patients than controls were TRBV5-6, TRBV5-1 and TRBV20-1.

This clonotype was picked up a small number of times. As yet, its antigen is unknown. cDNA libraries for TCR beta contained unique molecular identifiers. MiXCR, applied by TCRdb to the PCR reads, yields one record per CDR3 protein. Of about 560,000 distinct CDR3 sequences listed, roughly two fifths are singletons. Trimming stripped 3 bases from V and 7 bases from J, with 7 bases between. The CDR3 has 12 residues. Sequenced material: blood. The V gene is TRBV12-3 or TRBV12-4, the J gene TRBJ1-5; D is unclear. The origin of this receptor is a girl under 18 with multiple sclerosis. The CDR3 DNA follows: TGTGCCAGCAGTTTCGGGCCCCAGCCCCAGCATTTT. Translation: CASSFGPQPQHF.